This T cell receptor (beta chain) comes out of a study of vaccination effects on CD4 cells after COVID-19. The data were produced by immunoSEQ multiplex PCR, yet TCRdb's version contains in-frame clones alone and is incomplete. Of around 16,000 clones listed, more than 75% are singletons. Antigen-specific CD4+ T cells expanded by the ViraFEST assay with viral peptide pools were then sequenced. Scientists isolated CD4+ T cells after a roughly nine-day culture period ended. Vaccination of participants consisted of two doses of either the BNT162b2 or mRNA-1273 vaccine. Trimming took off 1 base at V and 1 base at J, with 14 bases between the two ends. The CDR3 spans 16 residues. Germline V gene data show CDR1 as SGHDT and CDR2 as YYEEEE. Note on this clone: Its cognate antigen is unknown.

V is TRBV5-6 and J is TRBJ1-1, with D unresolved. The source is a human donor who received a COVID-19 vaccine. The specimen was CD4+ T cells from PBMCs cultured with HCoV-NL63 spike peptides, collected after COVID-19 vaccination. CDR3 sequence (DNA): TGTGCCAGCAGCTTGCCCCCACGACACCAGAACACTGAAGCTTTCTTT. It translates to CASSLPPRHQNTEAFF.